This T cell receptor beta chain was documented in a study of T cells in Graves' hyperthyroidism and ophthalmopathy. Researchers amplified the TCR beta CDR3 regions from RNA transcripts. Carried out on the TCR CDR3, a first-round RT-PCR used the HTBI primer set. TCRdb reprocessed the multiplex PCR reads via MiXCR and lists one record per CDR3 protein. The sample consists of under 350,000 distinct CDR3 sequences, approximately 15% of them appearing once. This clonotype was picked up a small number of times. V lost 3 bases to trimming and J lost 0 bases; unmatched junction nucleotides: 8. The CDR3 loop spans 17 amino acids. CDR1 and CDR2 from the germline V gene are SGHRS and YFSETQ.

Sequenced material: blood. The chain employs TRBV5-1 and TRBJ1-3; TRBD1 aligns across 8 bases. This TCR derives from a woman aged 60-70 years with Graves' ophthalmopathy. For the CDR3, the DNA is TGCGCCAGCAGCTGGGGCAGGGGGCTCGACTCTGGAAACACCATATATTTT. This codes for CASSWGRGLDSGNTIYF.